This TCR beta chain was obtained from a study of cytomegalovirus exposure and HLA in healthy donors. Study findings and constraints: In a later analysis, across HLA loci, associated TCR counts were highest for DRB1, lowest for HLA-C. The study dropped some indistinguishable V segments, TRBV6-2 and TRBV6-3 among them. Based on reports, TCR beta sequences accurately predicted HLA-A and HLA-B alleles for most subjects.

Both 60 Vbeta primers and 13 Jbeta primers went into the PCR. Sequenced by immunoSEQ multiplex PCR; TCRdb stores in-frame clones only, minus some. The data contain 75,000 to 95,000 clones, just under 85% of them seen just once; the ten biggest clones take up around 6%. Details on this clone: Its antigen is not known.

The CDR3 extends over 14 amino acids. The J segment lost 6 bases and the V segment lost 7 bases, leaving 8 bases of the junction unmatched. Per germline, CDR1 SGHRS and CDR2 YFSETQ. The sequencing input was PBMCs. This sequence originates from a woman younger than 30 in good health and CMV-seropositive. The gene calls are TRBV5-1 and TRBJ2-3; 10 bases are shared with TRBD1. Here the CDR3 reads CASSGQGQGDTQYF. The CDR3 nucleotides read TGCGCCAGCTCGGGACAGGGGCAGGGGGATACGCAGTATTTT.